The 9 T cell receptor beta chains below were found in one sample sequenced in a study of shared clonotypes between healthy human individuals. TCRdb's copy holds only in-frame clones and misses some; the assay was immunoSEQ multiplex PCR. The repertoire holds more than 2,000,000 clones, with 85% to 95% as singletons. The material sequenced was naive CD4+ T cells from PBMCs. Regarding subset: CD45RA+ positively selected. All receptors derive from a man aged 18 to 29 in good health. Some clones in this sample may be carry-over from other donors' samples.

The gene calls are TRBV5-5 and TRBJ2-5, with 8 nucleotides matching TRBD1. Unmatched junction bases numbered 19, after V lost 4 bases and J lost 2 bases. The CDR3 loop spans 19 amino acids. Germline V gene sequence: CDR1 SGHKS, CDR2 YYEKEE (reference sequence). The DNA of the CDR3 is TGTGCCAGCAGCCAATATGGACAGGGAGGCTTAGTGGGGCAAGAGACCCAGTACTTC. It specifies CASSQYGQGGLVGQETQYF.

The gene calls are TRBV5-1 and TRBJ2-4; D perhaps matches TRBD1 (5 bases). Germline V lookup: CDR1 SGHRS, CDR2 YFSETQ. The CDR3 is made up of 16 amino acids. Trimming left V 4 bases short and J 6 bases short, with 20 bases between. CDR3 coding DNA: TGCGCCAGCAGCCAGGCAGGGAATCGCAGGGTAAACATTCAGTACTTC. Translated, it gives CASSQAGNRRVNIQYF.

This rearrangement joins TRBV7-2 to TRBJ1-1; the D gene is possibly TRBD1 (6 bases). Trimming shortened V by 6 bases and J by 1 base, and 18 bases separated the two germline ends. This CDR3 is 16 amino acids long. Germline V lookup: CDR1 SGHTA, CDR2 FQGNSA. CDR3 amino acids: CASRPLSGVGNTEAFF. CDR3 bases: TGTGCCAGCAGGCCCTTATCAGGGGTGGGGAACACTGAAGCTTTCTTT.

The chain couples TRBV5-4 to TRBJ1-1, with a weak D call TRBD1 (5 bases). The length of the CDR3 is 13 residues. Germline V CDR1 and CDR2: SGHNT, YYREEE (reference sequence). V gave up 4 bases and J gave up 8 bases, with 15 bases separating them. The CDR3 region has the DNA TGTGCCAGCAGCCCGGATTATGGGGGGGAAGCTTTCTTT. Protein: CASSPDYGGEAFF.

CDR3 sequence reads: CASSPGKGVGEQYF. The CDR3 nucleotides read TGTGCCAGCTCGCCCGGAAAGGGGGTGGGCGAGCAGTACTTC. The chain uses TRBV18 and TRBJ2-7; D is perhaps TRBD1 (6 bases). The CDR3 loop spans 14 amino acids. Germline V gene lookup returns CDR1 KGHSH and CDR2 LQKENI. V was clipped by 6 bases and J by 6 bases, with 18 bases between them.

The chain joins TRBV2 to TRBJ2-1, with D possibly TRBD2 on 5 matching bases. Germline lookup yields CDR1 SNHLY and CDR2 FYNNEI. The CDR3 has 15 residues. Trimming pared 5 bases from V and 1 base from J, leaving 12 bases between. CDR3 coding DNA: TGTGCCAGCAGTCCTCGGCGGGTTTCCTACAATGAGCAGTTCTTC. Amino acids: CASSPRRVSYNEQFF. The whole variable domain, filled in from reference TRBV2 and TRBJ2-1, reads EPEVTQTPSHQVTQMGQEVILRCVPISNHLYFYWYRQILGQKVEFLVSFYNNEISEKSEIFDDQFSVERPDGSNFTLKIRSTKLEDSAMYFCASSPRRVSYNEQFFGPGTRLTVL.

The chain links TRBV7-3 to TRBJ2-7; 9 nucleotides align to TRBD1. Losses at the gene ends were 1 base for V and 6 bases for J; bases not matched to a gene: 4. CDR1 is SGHTA, CDR2 FQGTGA, per germline. The CDR3 is 14 residues long. CDR3 coding DNA: TGTGCCAGCAGCTTAAGAGGGACAGGGACCGAGCAGTACTTC. Translated: CASSLRGTGTEQYF.

J is TRBJ2-7 and V is TRBV28, with D uncertain. The V and J ends lost 5 bases and 3 bases respectively, with 8 bases between them. The CDR3 length is 12 residues. CDR1 and CDR2 (germline): MDHEN, SYDVKM. Here the CDR3 reads CASSAPGYEQYF. DNA of the CDR3: TGTGCCAGCAGTGCCCCCGGCTACGAGCAGTACTTC.

Comments on this clone: Other nucleotide sequences from this sample produce the same CDR3. The chain recombines TRBV7-2 with TRBJ2-7; D unresolved. CDR1 is SGHTA, CDR2 FQGNSA, per germline. V was trimmed by 1 base and J by 1 base, leaving 8 bases between them. The CDR3 consists of 14 residues. The CDR3 DNA reads as TGTGCCAGCAGCTTAGTGGCTAGTTCCTACGAGCAGTACTTC. Protein sequence: CASSLVASSYEQYF. The full variable domain, with the rest looked up from reference TRBV7-2 and TRBJ2-7, is GAGVSQSPSNKVTEKGKDVELRCDPISGHTALYWYRQSLGQGLEFLIYFQGNSAPDKSGLPSDRFSAERTGGSVSTLTIQRTQQEDSAVYLCASSLVASSYEQYFGPGTRLTVT.